The 23 T cell receptor beta chains given below trace back to one sample, sequenced in a study of shared clonotypes between healthy human individuals. Repertoires were generated with immunoSEQ multiplex PCR, while TCRdb's copy carries only in-frame clones and drops some. This table has 650,000 to 800,000 clones, around 90% appearing once. The naive CD8 population came from CD45RO-negative cells selected for CCR7, without terminally differentiated effector memory CD45RA+ cells. The specimen sequenced was naive CD8+ T cells sorted from blood. All receptors derive from a man aged 25 to 40 in good health.

The gene calls are TRBV4-2 and TRBJ2-1; tentatively, D is TRBD2 (5 bases). V lost 6 bases to trimming and J lost 5 bases, with 14 bases between them. Per germline, CDR1 LGHNA and CDR2 YNFKEQ. CDR3 size: 14 residues. The CDR3 DNA reads as TGTGCCAGCAGAATGGCGGGCCTTAACAATGAGCAGTTCTTC. The encoded protein is CASRMAGLNNEQFF.

The chain recombines TRBV27 with TRBJ1-1, with a tentative D call TRBD1 (6 bases). The germline V gene encodes CDR1 MNHEY and CDR2 SMNVEV (reference sequence). There are 19 residues in the CDR3. Between the trimmed V and J ends, which lost 1 base and 1 base, there was a span of 22 bases. The CDR3 nucleotides read TGTGCCAGCAGTTTATATCAAAATACAGGGTCATCAGGGAACACTGAAGCTTTCTTT. Its protein product is CASSLYQNTGSSGNTEAFF.

V usage is TRBV27 and J usage is TRBJ2-5; 8 bases map to TRBD2. The CDR3 sequence is 13 residues long. CDR1 is MNHEY and CDR2 is SMNVEV in the germline V gene (reference sequence). V lost 8 bases and J lost 3; bases outside the gene matches: 5. The DNA of the CDR3 is TGTGCCAGCGGGTCAGCGGGAGAAGAGACCCAGTACTTC. Protein: CASGSAGEETQYF.

For this clone: Different DNA sequences within this sample yield the same CDR3. J is TRBJ2-5 and V is TRBV7-9; D might be TRBD2 (6 bases). The CDR3 runs 13 residues. CDR1 is SEHNR, CDR2 FQNEAQ, per germline (reference sequence). The V end lost 2 bases, the J end lost 4 bases, and 8 bases lay between the germline ends. CDR3: CASSLTGGETQYF. The CDR3 DNA is TGTGCCAGCAGCTTAACCGGGGGAGAGACCCAGTACTTC.

As for this clone: The sample holds other DNA sequences that translate to the same CDR3. V is TRBV19 and J is TRBJ2-1, with 7 bases fitting TRBD2. Trimming removed 5 bases from V and 6 bases from J; junction bases left unmatched: 4. This CDR3 is 13 amino acids long. Germline V gene sequence: CDR1 LNHDA, CDR2 SQIVND (reference sequence). The CDR3 here is CASSRGSSNEQFF. CDR3 sequence (DNA): TGTGCCAGTAGTCGCGGGAGCTCCAATGAGCAGTTCTTC.

J is TRBJ1-1 and V is TRBV5-1; no definite D call. V was cut by 4 bases and J by 0 bases, with 10 bases left in between. In germline, CDR1 is SGHRS, CDR2 YFSETQ. CDR3 length: 14 residues. This CDR3 is CASSLAILNTEAFF. For the CDR3, the DNA is TGCGCCAGCAGCCTGGCCATCCTGAACACTGAAGCTTTCTTT.

The chain couples TRBV27 to TRBJ2-7; 11 nucleotides match TRBD2. CDR3 length equals 15 residues. CDR1 is MNHEY, CDR2 SMNVEV, per germline (reference sequence). V dropped 3 bases and J dropped 3; count of bases not matched to a gene: 4. CDR3 DNA sequence: TGTGCCAGCAGTTTGACTAGCGGGAACCGCTACGAGCAGTACTTC. It codes for CASSLTSGNRYEQYF.

This rearrangement joins TRBV4-1 to TRBJ2-1, with 9 bases identical to TRBD2. The length of the CDR3 is 15 residues. V lost 3 bases, J lost 7 bases, and 7 bases stayed unmatched. Germline V CDR1 and CDR2: MGHRA, YSYEKL. CDR3 amino acids: CASSHSLGLANEQFF. Here the CDR3 DNA reads TGCGCCAGCAGCCACTCACTAGGACTAGCGAATGAGCAGTTCTTC.

The rearrangement uses TRBV5-1 and TRBJ2-1; TRBD1 agrees at 9 bases. CDR3 length: 15 residues. V shed 3 bases and J 4 bases; nucleotides not matched to a gene: 5. Germline V CDR1 and CDR2: SGHRS, YFSETQ. CDR3 sequence reads: CASSSDRGVYNEQFF. The CDR3 coding sequence is TGCGCCAGCAGCTCAGACAGGGGGGTGTACAATGAGCAGTTCTTC.

This chain joins TRBV4-1 and TRBJ1-1; D perhaps matches TRBD1 (5 bases). From germline, CDR1 is MGHRA and CDR2 YSYEKL. Trimming took 0 bases from V and 1 from J, leaving 12 bases between them. The CDR3 has 16 residues. In DNA, the CDR3 is TGCGCCAGCAGCCAAGATGTGGGGGGGACGAACACTGAAGCTTTCTTT. Protein: CASSQDVGGTNTEAFF.

The chain joins TRBV4-1 to TRBJ2-1; TRBD2 matches at 9 bases. V gave up 4 bases and J gave up 5 bases; unmatched junction bases: 12. CDR3 length equals 17 residues. Germline V CDR1 and CDR2: MGHRA, YSYEKL. The CDR3 coding sequence is TGCGCCAGCAGCCCCACGGGTAGCGGGAGTCTTAACAATGAGCAGTTCTTC. As protein: CASSPTGSGSLNNEQFF.

The rearrangement joins TRBV4-3 to TRBJ2-3; no clear D. The germline CDR1 and CDR2 sequences are LGHNA and YSLEER. The CDR3 has 15 amino acids. V was cut by 0 bases and J by 2 bases, with 9 bases left in between. This CDR3 is CASSQDGVYTDTQYF. The DNA of the CDR3 is TGCGCCAGCAGCCAAGATGGGGTCTACACAGATACGCAGTATTTT.

The rearrangement joins TRBV5-1 to TRBJ1-2; tentative D call: TRBD1 (6 bases). CDR3 size: 14 residues. Germline values: CDR1 SGHRS, CDR2 YFSETQ. Trimming took off 4 bases at V and 2 bases at J, with 12 bases between the two ends. Here the CDR3 reads CASSHRAGNYGYTF. CDR3 nucleotide sequence: TGCGCCAGCAGCCACAGGGCAGGGAACTATGGCTACACCTTC.

In the case of this clone: This CDR3 is also generated by other DNA sequences in the sample. CDR3 nucleotides: TGTGCCAGCAGCGTAGTAGGGACCGGGGAGCTGTTTTTT. Encoded protein: CASSVVGTGELFF. The genes are TRBV9 and TRBJ2-2; D uncertain. V was trimmed by 0 bases and J by 5 bases, leaving 5 bases between them. This CDR3 region has 13 residues. Germline V CDR1 and CDR2: SGDLS, YYNGEE.

The chain links TRBV7-2 to TRBJ1-1, with a weak D call TRBD1 (5 bases). Trimming took 5 bases from V and 0 from J, leaving 13 bases between them. Germline CDR1 reads SGHTA; CDR2 reads FQGNSA. The CDR3 totals 15 residues. CDR3 in DNA: TGTGCCAGCAGCCCAGGGAGGCCAATGAACACTGAAGCTTTCTTT. This encodes CASSPGRPMNTEAFF.

The chain uses TRBV6-5 and TRBJ1-1, with a tentative D call TRBD1 (5 bases). Trimming shortened V by 4 bases and J by 3 bases, and 12 bases separated the two germline ends. Germline values: CDR1 MNHEY, CDR2 SVGAGI. This CDR3 has 14 amino acids. This chain's CDR3 is CASSSGPGHTEAFF. The CDR3 DNA sequence: TGTGCCAGCAGTTCCGGCCCGGGACACACTGAAGCTTTCTTT.

The V call is TRBV4-3, the J call TRBJ1-5; D is unresolved. This CDR3 has 16 amino acids. The germline gives CDR1 LGHNA, CDR2 YSLEER. Trimming took off 0 bases at V and 1 base at J, with 10 bases between the two ends. The CDR3 region is CASSQDLGQSNQPQHF. As DNA, the CDR3 is TGCGCCAGCAGCCAAGATCTCGGCCAAAGCAATCAGCCCCAGCATTTT.

The V and J genes are TRBV30 and TRBJ1-1; a weak D match, TRBD1 (5 bases). The CDR3 extends over 15 amino acids. Germline V gives CDR1 GTSNPN, CDR2 SVGIG (reference sequence). With 2 bases removed from V and 6 bases from J, the gap between germline ends came to 19 bases. The DNA of the CDR3 is TGTGCCTGGAGTACCTGGTCTGGGGCAGCGGCTGAAGCTTTCTTT. Protein: CAWSTWSGAAAEAFF.

This clone was found a few times. This sequence joins TRBV4-1 and TRBJ2-1; D perhaps matches TRBD2 (6 bases). The CDR3 is made up of 16 amino acids. Germline V gene data show CDR1 as MGHRA and CDR2 as YSYEKL. V was shortened by 0 bases and J by 8 bases, with 17 bases between the two germline ends. The CDR3 bases are TGCGCCAGCAGCCAAGATCCCCCGGGAGAACCAGATGAGCAGTTCTTC. This codes for CASSQDPPGEPDEQFF.

V gene TRBV7-9 combines with J gene TRBJ2-7; D is unresolved. V was shortened by 5 bases and J by 4 bases, with 15 bases between the two germline ends. Germline V gives CDR1 SEHNR, CDR2 FQNEAQ (reference sequence). This CDR3 is 14 amino acids long. The CDR3 loop is CASSHDANLYEQYF. CDR3 DNA: TGTGCCAGCAGCCACGACGCGAATCTATACGAGCAGTACTTC.

The rearrangement uses TRBV5-1 and TRBJ2-7; D remains unclear. V dropped 0 bases and J dropped 4 bases, with 14 bases sitting between them. CDR1 is SGHRS and CDR2 is YFSETQ in the germline V gene. The CDR3 runs 15 residues. The CDR3: CASSLGGQVEYEQYF. The CDR3 bases are TGCGCCAGCAGCTTGGGGGGTCAGGTTGAGTACGAGCAGTACTTC.

The V and J genes are TRBV15 and TRBJ2-7, with TRBD2 matching over 10 bases. With 5 bases clipped from V and 4 bases from J, the junction kept 14 bases outside the gene matches. Looked up from germline, CDR1 is LNHNV and CDR2 is YYDKDF (reference sequence). The CDR3 runs to 17 residues. This CDR3 is CATSAQSAGLASYEQYF. The CDR3 DNA reads TGTGCCACCAGCGCTCAATCCGCGGGACTAGCGTCTTACGAGCAGTACTTC.

A note on this clone: Other DNA sequences in this specimen translate into the identical CDR3. J is TRBJ2-7 and V is TRBV7-6; D possibly corresponds to TRBD2 (5 bases). Trimming took 1 base from V and 2 from J, leaving 6 bases between them. Germline CDR1 SGHVS, CDR2 FNYEAQ. This CDR3 is 13 amino acids long. CDR3 residues: CASSLETTYEQYF. The DNA for the CDR3 is TGTGCCAGCAGCTTAGAGACTACCTACGAGCAGTACTTC. Based on the CDR3 plus reference TRBV7-6 and TRBJ2-7, the full variable domain is GAGVSQSPRYKVTKRGQDVALRCDPISGHVSLYWYRQALGQGPEFLTYFNYEAQQDKSGLPNDRFSAERPEGSISTLTIQRTEQRDSAMYRCASSLETTYEQYFGPGTRLTVT.